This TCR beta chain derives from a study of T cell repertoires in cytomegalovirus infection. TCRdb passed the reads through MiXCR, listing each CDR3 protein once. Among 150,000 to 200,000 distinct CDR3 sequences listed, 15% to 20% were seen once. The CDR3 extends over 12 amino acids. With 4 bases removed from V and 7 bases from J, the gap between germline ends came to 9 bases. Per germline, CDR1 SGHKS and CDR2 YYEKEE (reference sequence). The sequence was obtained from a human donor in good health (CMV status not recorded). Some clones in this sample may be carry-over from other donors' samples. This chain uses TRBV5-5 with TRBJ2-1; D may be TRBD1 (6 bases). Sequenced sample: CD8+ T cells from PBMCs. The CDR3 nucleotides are TGTGCCAGCAGCCTGGGGACAAATGAGCAGTTCTTC. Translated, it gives CASSLGTNEQFF.